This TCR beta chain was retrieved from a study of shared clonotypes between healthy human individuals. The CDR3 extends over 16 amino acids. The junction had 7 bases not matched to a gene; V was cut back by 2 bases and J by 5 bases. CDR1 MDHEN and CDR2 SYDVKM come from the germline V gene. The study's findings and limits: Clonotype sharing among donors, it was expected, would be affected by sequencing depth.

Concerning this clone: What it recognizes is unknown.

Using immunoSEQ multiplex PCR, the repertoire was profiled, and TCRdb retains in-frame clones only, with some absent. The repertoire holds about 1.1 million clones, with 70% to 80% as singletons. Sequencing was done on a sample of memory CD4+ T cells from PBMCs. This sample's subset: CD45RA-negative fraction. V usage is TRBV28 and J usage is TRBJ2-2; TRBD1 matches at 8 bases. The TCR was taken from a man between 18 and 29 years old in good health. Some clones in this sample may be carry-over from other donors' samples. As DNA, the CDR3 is TGTGCCAGCAGTTTACCTCAGGGGGCAGAGACCGGGGAGCTGTTTTTT. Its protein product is CASSLPQGAETGELFF.